This passage covers 21 T cell receptor beta chains from one sample sequenced in a study of T cells in Graves' hyperthyroidism and ophthalmopathy. Researchers amplified the TCR beta CDR3 regions from RNA transcripts. With the HTBI primer set, the TCR CDR3 went through a first round of RT-PCR. TCRdb processed the multiplex PCR reads anew with MiXCR; each CDR3 protein has one entry. Among around 540,000 distinct CDR3 sequences, around 45% were seen once, and the ten largest hold 8% to 8.5%. Material: peripheral blood or thyroid tissue (not recorded which). Source of these receptors: a woman aged 18 to 35 with Graves' hyperthyroidism.

J is TRBJ2-7 and V is TRBV7-3, with 7 bases identical to TRBD1. Germline CDR1 reads SGHTA; CDR2 reads FQGTGA. This CDR3 has 15 residues. Trimming took 2 bases from V and 1 from J; bases not matched to a gene: 5. DNA of the CDR3: TGTGCCAGCAGCTTAGCGCCAGGGGGTTCCTACGAGCAGTACTTC. Encoded protein: CASSLAPGGSYEQYF. The variable domain in full, completed from reference TRBV7-3 and TRBJ2-7, reads GAGVSQTPSNKVTEKGKYVELRCDPISGHTALYWYRQSLGQGPEFLIYFQGTGAADDSGLPNDRFFAVRPEGSVSTLKIQRTERGDSAVYLCASSLAPGGSYEQYFGPGTRLTVT.

In its sample, this clonotype was seen once. This chain connects TRBV9 to TRBJ1-1; D gene ambiguous. CDR1 and CDR2 from the germline V gene are SGDLS and YYNGEE. The CDR3 is 16 residues long. V lost 4 bases and J 1 base, leaving 17 bases between the germline ends. Here the CDR3 DNA reads TGTGCCAGCAGCCCCCTTACAATCTCCCAGAACACTGAAGCTTTCTTT. This gives the protein CASSPLTISQNTEAFF. The full variable domain, rest sourced from reference TRBV9 and TRBJ1-1, is DSGVTQTPKHLITATGQRVTLRCSPRSGDLSVYWYQQSLDQGLQFLIQYYNGEERAKGNILERFSAQQFPDLHSELNLSSLELGDSALYFCASSPLTISQNTEAFFGQGTRLTVV.

The chain is built from TRBV19 and TRBJ2-2; no reliable D call. Trimming left V 5 bases short and J 1 base short, with 17 bases between. This CDR3 has 17 residues. Germline CDR1 reads LNHDA; CDR2 reads SQIVND (reference sequence). CDR3 sequence (DNA): TGTGCCAGTAGTCCCCCTTGGCGACCTTGGAACACCGGGGAGCTGTTTTTT. This translates into CASSPPWRPWNTGELFF.

V gene TRBV29-1 combines with J gene TRBJ2-3; TRBD1 might be the D (6 bases). There are 14 residues in the CDR3. The V gene's germline CDR1 is SQVTM and CDR2 ANQGSEA. Trimming removed 4 bases from V and 6 bases from J, with 17 bases in between. The CDR3 loop is CSVVRGTLGDTQYF. As DNA, the CDR3 is TGCAGCGTTGTTAGGGGGACGCTTGGCGATACGCAGTATTTT.

With respect to this clonotype: Germline is not matched at one junction end, which may reflect a read error. The V and J genes are TRBV10-3 and TRBJ2-2; D possibly corresponds to TRBD1 (6 bases). The CDR3 extends over 14 amino acids. Germline V gives CDR1 ENHRY, CDR2 SYGVKD. The CDR3: CASSYTGRAGELFF. CDR3 sequence (DNA): TGTGCCAGCAGTTACACAGGGCGGGCCGGGGAGCTGTTTTTT.

This clonotype appeared a few times. The chain carries TRBV7-3 and TRBJ2-7; no definite D call. The CDR3 has 13 amino acids. Germline loops: CDR1 SGHTA, CDR2 FQGTGA. Trimming took 4 bases from V and 7 from J, leaving 14 bases between them. The CDR3 region has the DNA TGTGCCAGCAGCTGGACCCCCCCGAGAGAGCAGTACTTC. Protein product: CASSWTPPREQYF.

The chain links TRBV20-1 to TRBJ2-7; D not certain. Germline CDR1 is DFQATT and CDR2 is SNEGSKA (reference sequence). With 6 bases removed from V and 3 bases from J, the gap between germline ends came to 9 bases. CDR3 length: 11 residues. CDR3 region: CSALNSYEQYF. DNA of the CDR3: TGCAGTGCCCTAAACAGCTACGAGCAGTACTTC.

The chain couples TRBV25-1 to TRBJ1-2, with D uncertain. The germline CDR1 and CDR2 sequences are MGHDK and SYGVNS. The CDR3 has 13 amino acids. V shed 8 bases and J shed 4 bases, with 14 bases lying between them. The CDR3 loop reads CASQDWPSYGYTF. The CDR3 nucleotides are TGTGCCAGCCAAGACTGGCCGTCCTATGGCTACACCTTC.

Of note for this clonotype: Being one base from a much bigger clone, this may be a read error. As DNA, the CDR3 is TGCAGTGCTAGAAGGCGGGAGTCCGAGCAGCACTTC. Amino acid sequence: CSARRRESEQHF. V gene TRBV20-1 combines with J gene TRBJ2-7; 7 nucleotides match TRBD2. CDR3 length: 12 residues. From germline, CDR1 is DFQATT and CDR2 SNEGSKA (reference sequence).

This chain's CDR3 is CSARQGSWWQPQHF. In nucleotides, the CDR3 is TGCAGCGCTAGACAGGGGAGTTGGTGGCAGCCCCAGCATTTT. The rearrangement links TRBV29-1 to TRBJ1-5; 8 bases match TRBD1. Looked up from germline, CDR1 is SQVTM and CDR2 is ANQGSEA. This CDR3 spans 14 amino acids. After removal of 7 bases from V and 7 bases from J, the junction contained 12 bases not matched to a gene. The complete variable domain, with remaining parts taken from reference TRBV29-1 and TRBJ1-5, reads SAVISQKPSRDICQRGTSLTIQCQVDSQVTMMFWYRQQPGQSLTLIATANQGSEATYESGFVIDKFPISRPNLTFSTLTVSNMSPEDSSIYLCSARQGSWWQPQHFGDGTRLSIL.

This chain joins TRBV24-1 and TRBJ2-5; 7 bases are a match to TRBD1. CDR3 length: 14 residues. Germline CDR1 reads KGHDR; CDR2 reads SFDVKD. The trim removed 5 bases at V and 5 bases at J, leaving 7 bases unmatched. For the CDR3, the DNA is TGTGCCACCAGTGGTACAGGGGTGGAGGAGACCCAGTACTTC. It encodes CATSGTGVEETQYF.

The gene calls are TRBV7-8 and TRBJ1-5, with 8 nucleotides matching TRBD1. This CDR3 comprises 14 residues. The junction had 11 bases not matched to a gene; V was cut back by 7 bases and J by 9 bases. Germline CDR1 reads SGHVS; CDR2 reads FQNEAQ. CDR3 loop: CASTITSGTGPQHF. The CDR3 region has the DNA TGTGCCAGCACCATCACCTCCGGGACAGGGCCCCAGCATTTT.

This clonotype has more than one count but fewer than ten. J is TRBJ2-7 and V is TRBV7-2; D is perhaps TRBD2 (6 bases). The germline V and J ends were trimmed by 6 bases and 1 base, with 13 bases remaining between them. CDR1 and CDR2 (germline): SGHTA, FQGNSA. The CDR3 has 14 amino acids. This chain's CDR3 is CASSYLAGSYEQYF. In DNA, the CDR3 is TGTGCCAGCAGTTACCTGGCGGGATCCTACGAGCAGTACTTC.

At least ten counts were recorded for this clonotype. The V gene is TRBV7-9, the J gene TRBJ2-7, with D perhaps matching TRBD2 (6 bases). The ends were cut back, 5 bases at V and 6 bases at J, with 11 bases in the middle. Germline values: CDR1 SEHNR, CDR2 FQNEAQ (reference sequence). The CDR3 runs to 12 residues. The CDR3 DNA is TGTGCCAGCAGCAGAGTCGGGGGCGAGCAGTACTTC. It translates to CASSRVGGEQYF.

The chain couples TRBV7-8 to TRBJ1-6; D gene ambiguous. The CDR3 sequence is 14 residues long. With 4 bases removed from V and 5 bases from J, the gap between germline ends came to 9 bases. Germline-derived CDR1 and CDR2 are SGHVS and FQNEAQ. The CDR3 sequence: CASSWEGDNSPLHF. CDR3 coding DNA: TGTGCCAGCAGCTGGGAGGGTGATAATTCACCCCTCCACTTT.

This clonotype was observed at least ten times. CDR3 DNA sequence: TGTGCCAGCAGTTGGACAGGGGGAGCTTTCTTT. Translation: CASSWTGGAFF. V is TRBV2 and J is TRBJ1-1, with 10 bases that match TRBD1. This CDR3 has 11 amino acids. V lost 5 bases and J lost 10; bases outside the gene matches: 1. Germline V gives CDR1 SNHLY, CDR2 FYNNEI.

The CDR3 loop is CASITSGNTGELFF. The CDR3 nucleotides read TGTGCCAGCATAACTAGCGGAAACACCGGGGAGCTGTTTTTT. The chain combines TRBV2 with TRBJ2-2; 8 nucleotides line up with TRBD2. Germline CDR1 is SNHLY and CDR2 is FYNNEI. The CDR3 totals 14 residues. The V and J ends lost 7 bases and 2 bases, in that order; junction bases with no gene match: 3.

The V and J genes are TRBV7-2 and TRBJ1-1; a weak D match, TRBD1 (5 bases). The germline V gene has CDR1 SGHTA and CDR2 FQGNSA. The V end lost 5 bases, the J end lost 9 bases, and 10 bases lay between the germline ends. This CDR3 is built from 11 residues. CDR3 sequence: CASSTQGKAFF. CDR3 nucleotide sequence: TGTGCCAGCAGCACCCAGGGTAAAGCTTTCTTT. Full variable domain (outside the CDR3, taken from reference TRBV7-2 and TRBJ1-1): GAGVSQSPSNKVTEKGKDVELRCDPISGHTALYWYRQSLGQGLEFLIYFQGNSAPDKSGLPSDRFSAERTGGSVSTLTIQRTQQEDSAVYLCASSTQGKAFFGQGTRLTVV.

This clonotype was recorded many times. The genes are TRBV7-9 and TRBJ1-1; unclear D gene. Germline assignment: CDR1 SEHNR and CDR2 FQNEAQ (reference sequence). The V and J ends lost 5 bases and 1 base respectively, with 8 bases between them. The CDR3 sequence is 13 residues long. CDR3 DNA sequence: TGTGCCAGCAGCCTCCTTGAGAACACTGAAGCTTTCTTT. Protein sequence: CASSLLENTEAFF.

The table lists this clonotype with many counts. This rearrangement joins TRBV7-3 to TRBJ1-6; D remains unclear. V shed 0 bases and J shed 8 bases, with 8 bases lying between them. Germline V gives CDR1 SGHTA, CDR2 FQGTGA. This CDR3 is built from 14 residues. CDR3: CASSLTGPDSPLHF. The CDR3, as DNA: TGTGCCAGCAGCTTAACAGGGCCCGATTCACCCCTCCACTTT.

The chain combines TRBV7-2 with TRBJ2-5; D gene uncertain. Per germline, CDR1 SGHTA and CDR2 FQGNSA. Trimming stripped 1 base from V and 5 bases from J, with 14 bases between. This CDR3 is 15 amino acids long. CDR3 loop: CASSLEGSWWETQYF. In nucleotides, the CDR3 is TGTGCCAGCAGCTTAGAAGGTAGCTGGTGGGAGACCCAGTACTTC. The full variable domain, its missing parts supplied by reference TRBV7-2 and TRBJ2-5, is GAGVSQSPSNKVTEKGKDVELRCDPISGHTALYWYRQSLGQGLEFLIYFQGNSAPDKSGLPSDRFSAERTGGSVSTLTIQRTQQEDSAVYLCASSLEGSWWETQYFGPGTRLLVL.